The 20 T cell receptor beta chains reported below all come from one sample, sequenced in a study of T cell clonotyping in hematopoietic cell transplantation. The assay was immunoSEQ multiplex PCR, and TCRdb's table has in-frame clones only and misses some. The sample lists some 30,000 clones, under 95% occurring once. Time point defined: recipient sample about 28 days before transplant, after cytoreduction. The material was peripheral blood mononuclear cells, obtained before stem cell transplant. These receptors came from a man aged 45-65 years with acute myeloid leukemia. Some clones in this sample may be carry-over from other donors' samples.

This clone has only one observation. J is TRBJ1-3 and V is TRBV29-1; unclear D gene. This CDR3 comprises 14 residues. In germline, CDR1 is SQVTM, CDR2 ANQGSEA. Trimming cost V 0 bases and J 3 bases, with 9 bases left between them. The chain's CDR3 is CSVEDRVNGNTIYF. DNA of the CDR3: TGCAGCGTTGAAGATAGGGTCAATGGAAACACCATATATTTT.

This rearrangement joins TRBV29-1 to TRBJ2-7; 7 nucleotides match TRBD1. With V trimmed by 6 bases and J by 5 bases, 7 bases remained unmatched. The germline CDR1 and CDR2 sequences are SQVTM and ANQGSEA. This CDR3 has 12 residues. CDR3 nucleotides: TGCAGCGTCGGCCCCGGGACAGACGAGCAGTACTTC. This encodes CSVGPGTDEQYF.

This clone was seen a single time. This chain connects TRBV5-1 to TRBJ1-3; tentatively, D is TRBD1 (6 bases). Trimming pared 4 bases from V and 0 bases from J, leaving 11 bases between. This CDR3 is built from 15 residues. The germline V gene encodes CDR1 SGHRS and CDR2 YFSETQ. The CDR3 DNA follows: TGCGCCAGCAGCGAGACAGGCGGCTCTGGAAACACCATATATTTT. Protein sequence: CASSETGGSGNTIYF.

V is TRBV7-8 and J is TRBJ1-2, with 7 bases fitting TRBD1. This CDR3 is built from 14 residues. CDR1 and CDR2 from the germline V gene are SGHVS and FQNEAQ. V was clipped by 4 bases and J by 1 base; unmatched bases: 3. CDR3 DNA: TGTGCCAGCAGCTCCGACAGGGTTAACTATGGCTACACCTTC. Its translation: CASSSDRVNYGYTF.

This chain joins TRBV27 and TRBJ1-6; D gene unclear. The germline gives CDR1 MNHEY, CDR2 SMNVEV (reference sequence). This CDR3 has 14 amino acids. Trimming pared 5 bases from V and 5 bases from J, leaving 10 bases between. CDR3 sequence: CASSPGLNNSPLHF. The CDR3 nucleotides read TGTGCCAGCAGTCCCGGGCTAAATAATTCACCCCTCCACTTT.

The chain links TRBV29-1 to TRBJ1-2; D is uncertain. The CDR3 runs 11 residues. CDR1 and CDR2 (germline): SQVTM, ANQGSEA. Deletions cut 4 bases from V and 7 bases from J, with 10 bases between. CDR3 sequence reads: CSVVTGIGYTF. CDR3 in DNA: TGCAGCGTTGTTACCGGGATTGGCTACACCTTC.

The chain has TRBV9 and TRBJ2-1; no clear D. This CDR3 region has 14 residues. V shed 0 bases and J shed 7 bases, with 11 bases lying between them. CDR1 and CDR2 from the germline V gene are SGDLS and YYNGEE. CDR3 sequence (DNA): TGTGCCAGCAGCGTAGAGGGCTCCATGAATGAGCAGTTCTTC. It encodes CASSVEGSMNEQFF.

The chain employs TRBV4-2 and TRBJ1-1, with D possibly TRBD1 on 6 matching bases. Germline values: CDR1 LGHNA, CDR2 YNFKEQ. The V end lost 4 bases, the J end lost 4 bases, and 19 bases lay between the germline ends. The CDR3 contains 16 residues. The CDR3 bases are TGTGCCAGCAGCCCGAGGGGGGAACGAGGCGGCACTGAAGCTTTCTTT. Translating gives CASSPRGERGGTEAFF.

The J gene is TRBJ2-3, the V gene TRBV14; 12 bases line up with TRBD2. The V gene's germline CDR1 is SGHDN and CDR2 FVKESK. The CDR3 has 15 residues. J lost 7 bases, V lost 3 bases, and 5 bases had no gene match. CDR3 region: CASSHGLAGPYTQYF. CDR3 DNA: TGTGCCAGCAGCCATGGACTAGCGGGGCCTTATACGCAGTATTTT.

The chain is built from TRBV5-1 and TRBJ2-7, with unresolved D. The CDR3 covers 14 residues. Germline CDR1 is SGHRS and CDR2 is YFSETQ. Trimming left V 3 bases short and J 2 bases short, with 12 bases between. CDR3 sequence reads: CASSSLGQAYEQYF. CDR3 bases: TGCGCCAGCAGCTCCCTAGGCCAGGCCTACGAGCAGTACTTC.

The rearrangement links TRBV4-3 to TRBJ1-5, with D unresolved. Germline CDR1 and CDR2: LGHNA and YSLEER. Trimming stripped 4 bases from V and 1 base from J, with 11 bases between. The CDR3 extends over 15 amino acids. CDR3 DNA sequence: TGCGCCAGCAGCCTAAGGAAGGGAAGCAATCAGCCCCAGCATTTT. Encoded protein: CASSLRKGSNQPQHF.

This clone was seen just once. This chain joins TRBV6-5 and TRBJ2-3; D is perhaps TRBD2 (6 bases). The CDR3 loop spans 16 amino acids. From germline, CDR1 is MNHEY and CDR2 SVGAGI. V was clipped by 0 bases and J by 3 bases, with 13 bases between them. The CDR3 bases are TGTGCCAGCAGTTACTCCGTCGGGACTTTGACAGATACGCAGTATTTT. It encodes CASSYSVGTLTDTQYF.

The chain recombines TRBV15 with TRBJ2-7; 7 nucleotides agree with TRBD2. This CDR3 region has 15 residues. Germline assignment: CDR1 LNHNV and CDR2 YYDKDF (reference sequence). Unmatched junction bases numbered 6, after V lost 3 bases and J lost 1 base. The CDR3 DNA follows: TGTGCCACCAGCAGGGGGGGGAGTGCATCCTACGAGCAGTACTTC. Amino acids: CATSRGGSASYEQYF.

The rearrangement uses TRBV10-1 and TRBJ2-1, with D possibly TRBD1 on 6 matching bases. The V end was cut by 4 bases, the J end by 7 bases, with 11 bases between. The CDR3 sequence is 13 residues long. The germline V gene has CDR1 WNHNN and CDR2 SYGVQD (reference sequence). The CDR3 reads CASSAQGRNEQFF. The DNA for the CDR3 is TGCGCCAGCAGTGCACAGGGTAGGAATGAGCAGTTCTTC.

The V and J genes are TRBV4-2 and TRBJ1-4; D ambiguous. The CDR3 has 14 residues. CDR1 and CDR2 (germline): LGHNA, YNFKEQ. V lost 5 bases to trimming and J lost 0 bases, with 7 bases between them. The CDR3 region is CASSTTATNEKLFF. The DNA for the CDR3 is TGTGCCAGCAGCACTACAGCAACTAATGAAAAACTGTTTTTT.

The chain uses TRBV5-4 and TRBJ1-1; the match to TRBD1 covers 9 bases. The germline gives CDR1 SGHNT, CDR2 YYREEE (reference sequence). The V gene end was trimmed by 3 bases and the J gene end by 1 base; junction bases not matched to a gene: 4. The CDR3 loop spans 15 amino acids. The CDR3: CASSYKDRGNTEAFF. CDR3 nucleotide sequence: TGTGCCAGCAGCTATAAGGACAGGGGGAACACTGAAGCTTTCTTT.

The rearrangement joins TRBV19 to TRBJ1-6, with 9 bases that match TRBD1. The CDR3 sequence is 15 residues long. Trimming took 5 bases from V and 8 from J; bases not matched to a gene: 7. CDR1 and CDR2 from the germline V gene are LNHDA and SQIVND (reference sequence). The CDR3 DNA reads TGTGCCAGTAGTCCCAGGGGACAGGGATATTCACCCCTCCACTTT. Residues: CASSPRGQGYSPLHF. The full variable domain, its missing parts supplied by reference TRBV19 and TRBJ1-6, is DGGITQSPKYLFRKEGQNVTLSCEQNLNHDAMYWYRQDPGQGLRLIYYSQIVNDFQKGDIAEGYSVSREKKESFPLTVTSAQKNPTAFYLCASSPRGQGYSPLHFGNGTRLTVT.

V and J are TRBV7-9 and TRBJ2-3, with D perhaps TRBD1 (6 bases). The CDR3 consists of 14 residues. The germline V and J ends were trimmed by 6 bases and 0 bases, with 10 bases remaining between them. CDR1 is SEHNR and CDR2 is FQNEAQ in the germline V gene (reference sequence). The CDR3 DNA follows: TGTGCCAGCAGATCGGGACATAGCACAGATACGCAGTATTTT. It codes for CASRSGHSTDTQYF.

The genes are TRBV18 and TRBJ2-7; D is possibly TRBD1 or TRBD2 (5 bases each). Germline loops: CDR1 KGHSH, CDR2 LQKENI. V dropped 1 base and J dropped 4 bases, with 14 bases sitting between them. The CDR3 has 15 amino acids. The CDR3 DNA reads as TGTGCCAGCTCACCACGACTCGGGACGGGGTACGAGCAGTACTTC. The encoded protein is CASSPRLGTGYEQYF.

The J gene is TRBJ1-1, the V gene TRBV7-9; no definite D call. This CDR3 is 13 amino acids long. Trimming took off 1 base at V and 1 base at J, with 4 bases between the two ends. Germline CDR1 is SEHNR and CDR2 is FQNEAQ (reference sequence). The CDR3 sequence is CASSLERNTEAFF. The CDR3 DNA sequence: TGTGCCAGCAGCTTAGAGAGGAACACTGAAGCTTTCTTT.